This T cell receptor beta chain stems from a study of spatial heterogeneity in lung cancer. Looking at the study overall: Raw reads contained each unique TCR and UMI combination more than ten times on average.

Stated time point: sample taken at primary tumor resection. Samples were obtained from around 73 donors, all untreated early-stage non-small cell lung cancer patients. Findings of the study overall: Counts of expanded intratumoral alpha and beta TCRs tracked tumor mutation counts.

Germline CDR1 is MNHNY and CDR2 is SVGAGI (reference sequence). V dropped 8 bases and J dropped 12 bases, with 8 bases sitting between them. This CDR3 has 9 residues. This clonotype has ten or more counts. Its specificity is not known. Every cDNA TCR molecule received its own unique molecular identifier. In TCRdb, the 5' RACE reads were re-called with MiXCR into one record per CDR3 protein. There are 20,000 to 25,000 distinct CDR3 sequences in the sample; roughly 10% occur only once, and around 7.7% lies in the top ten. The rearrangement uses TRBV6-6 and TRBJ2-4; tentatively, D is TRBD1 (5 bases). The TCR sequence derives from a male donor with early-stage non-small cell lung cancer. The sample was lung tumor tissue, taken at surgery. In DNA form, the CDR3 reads TGTGCCAGCGGGGCAAATCAGTACTTC. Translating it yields CASGANQYF.